The sequence of this T cell receptor (beta chain) was determined in a study of blood T cell repertoires in COVID-19. In the original workflow: Estimation of nucleated cell counts relied on the amplification of reference gene primers. Some clones are missing from TCRdb's copy, which holds only in-frame ones; the method was immunoSEQ multiplex PCR. The V and J calls and the clone size are those of that table, but D and trimming were determined from the DNA. The sample has 280,000 or so clones; roughly 86% are singletons. The germline gives CDR1 MNHEY, CDR2 SMNVEV (reference sequence). The V gene end was trimmed by 6 bases and the J gene end by 7 bases; junction bases not matched to a gene: 11. This CDR3 comprises 15 residues.

The genes are TRBV27 and TRBJ2-3; the match to TRBD1 covers 9 bases. The sample taken for sequencing was peripheral blood. The TCR comes from a man aged 18-30 years with active or convalescent COVID-19. This CDR3 reads CASSPIGTGHHTQYF. The CDR3, as DNA: TGTGCCAGCAGCCCCATCGGGACAGGGCATCATACGCAGTATTTT.